Listed below are T cell receptor beta chains from one sample, sequenced in a study of graft-versus-host responses after intestinal transplantation. Generated by immunoSEQ multiplex PCR, the TCRdb table keeps only in-frame clones and is missing some. The sample consists of over 100,000 clones, more than 85% of them appearing once. These receptors are not linked to any known antigen. The source was unstimulated CD8+ T cells sorted from spleen or lymph node cells, collected before transplant. Every receptor here comes from a human donor who was the organ donor for an intestinal transplant. Both conserved end residues are part of each CDR3. Each record gives: V gene, clone size, J gene, D gene, CDR3 DNA, CDR3 protein. The D gene is left open where the match is weak. A row's size may be missing; if present it is once, few, many or a size class.

>TRBV6-1|NA|TRBJ2-1|NA
TGTGCCAGCAGTGAAACGGGTGGGGGAGCATACTACAATGAGCAGTTCTTC
CASSETGGGAYYNEQFF
>TRBV27|NA|TRBJ1-4|TRBD1
TGTGCCAGCAGTCTTACCGGGACAGGGGGGGAAAAACTGTTTTTT
CASSLTGTGGEKLFF
>TRBV7-8|NA|TRBJ2-1|TRBD2
TGTGCCAGCAGCTTAGGTCTAGCGGGGGGTAGTCCGTATGAGCAGTTCTTC
CASSLGLAGGSPYEQFF
>TRBV28|few|TRBJ1-4|NA
TGTGCCAGCAGTAGAGGAAAACTGTTTTTT
CASSRGKLFF
>TRBV19|NA|TRBJ2-3|NA
TGTGCCAGTAGTATGGTGGGGGAGATCACAGATACGCAGTATTTT
CASSMVGEITDTQYF
>TRBV5-6|NA|TRBJ2-7|TRBD1
TGTGCCAGCAGCTTCGGACAGGGTAGCTACGAGCAGTACTTC
CASSFGQGSYEQYF
>TRBV11-2|once|TRBJ2-3|TRBD2
TGTGCCAGCAGCGGACGATTAGCGGGAGCCGCAGATACGCAGTATTTT
CASSGRLAGAADTQYF
>TRBV7-2|NA|TRBJ2-7|NA
TGTGCCAGCAGCTTAGACAGGGACCGGCCGGGGGACGAGCAGTACTTC
CASSLDRDRPGDEQYF
>TRBV27|NA|TRBJ2-1|NA
TGTGCCAGCAGTTCCTACAGGGAGCAGTTCTTC
CASSSYREQFF
>TRBV27|NA|TRBJ1-4|NA
TGTGCCAGCAGTCTCGAGGGGGGGCTTCGTGAAAAACTGTTTTTT
CASSLEGGLREKLFF
>TRBV28|NA|TRBJ1-2|NA
TGTGCCAGCAGTCGGGGACACCCAGCAGGCTACACCTTC
CASSRGHPAGYTF
>TRBV4-1|NA|TRBJ1-2|NA
TGCGCCAGCAGCCAAGCAGGGTCCTACACCTTC
CASSQAGSYTF
>TRBV4-1|NA|TRBJ1-1|TRBD1
TGCGCCAGCAGCCAAGTCATTCGACGTCGTCGGACAGGGGTTTTCACTGAAGCTTTCTTT
CASSQVIRRRRTGVFTEAFF
>TRBV29-1|NA|TRBJ2-5|TRBD2
TGCAGCGTTGAAGGGGAGGGGAAACAAGAGACCCAGTACTTC
CSVEGEGKQETQYF
>TRBV10-3|NA|TRBJ1-2|NA
TGTGCCATCAGTGAGTCGAAGACAGCTAACTATGGCTACACCTTC
CAISESKTANYGYTF
>TRBV7-6|NA|TRBJ2-1|NA
TGTGCCAGCAGCTTAAACCCCTCCTACAATGAGCAGTTCTTC
CASSLNPSYNEQFF
>TRBV2|NA|TRBJ2-3|NA
TGTGCCACCAGGGCAGGGGTCACAGATACGCAGTATTTT
CATRAGVTDTQYF
>TRBV11-2|NA|TRBJ2-3|NA
TGTGCCAGCAGCACCGCTGACAGGGAGGGACGGGGGCAGTATTTT
CASSTADREGRGQYF
>TRBV7-8|NA|TRBJ1-4|NA
TGTGCCAGCAGCTTATTGGTCAGGCAGGCTAATGAAAAACTGTTTTTT
CASSLLVRQANEKLFF
>TRBV11-2|NA|TRBJ2-7|NA
TGTGCCAGCAGCTTAGATCAGGGACCCTACGAGCAGTACTTC
CASSLDQGPYEQYF
>TRBV21-1|NA|TRBJ1-5|NA
NA
CASSKADIVGTGNICGNQPQHF
>TRBV4-1|NA|TRBJ1-5|NA
TGCGCCAGCAGCCAACTACGGGGCGGTCATCAGCCCCAGCATTTT
CASSQLRGGHQPQHF
>TRBV2|NA|TRBJ1-2|NA
TGTGCCAGCAGTGATGGCAATAACTATGGCTACACCTTC
CASSDGNNYGYTF
>TRBV9|once|TRBJ2-2|NA
TGTGCCAGCGGGAACGGGGGCACTCCCACCGGGGAGCTGTTTTTT
CASGNGGTPTGELFF
>TRBV6-4|NA|TRBJ2-5|NA
TGTGCCAGCAGAGTTACCTACCAAGAGACCCAGTACTTC
CASRVTYQETQYF
>TRBV10-3|few|TRBJ2-7|NA
TGTGCCATCAGTGAGTGGAGGGGGTACGAGCAGTACTTC
CAISEWRGYEQYF
>TRBV19|NA|TRBJ1-1|NA
TGTGCCAGTAGTATAGTCCCGCAAGATGAAGCTTTCTTT
CASSIVPQDEAFF
>TRBV4-1|NA|TRBJ1-2|NA
TGCGCCAGCAGCCAGACAGTTGAGCTTAACTATGGCTACACCTTC
CASSQTVELNYGYTF
>TRBV10-3|NA|TRBJ2-7|NA
TGTGCCATTCGGACACAGGGAACCTACGAGCAGTACTTC
CAIRTQGTYEQYF
>TRBV13|NA|TRBJ2-4|NA
TGTGCCAGCCCTCGGGGCAGGGAGGTGAGGAAAAACATTCAGTACTTC
CASPRGREVRKNIQYF
>TRBV5-6|few|TRBJ2-3|NA
TGTGCCAGCAGCTTGGCCATGGATACGCAGTATTTT
CASSLAMDTQYF
>TRBV6-5|few|TRBJ2-7|NA
TGTGCCAGCAGTATCCTCTACGAGCAGTACTTC
CASSILYEQYF
>TRBV5-4|NA|TRBJ2-7|TRBD2
TGTGCCAGCAGCTTAGCGGGAGGGCCCTACGAGCAGTACTTC
CASSLAGGPYEQYF
>TRBV5-4|NA|TRBJ2-3|TRBD2
TGTGCCAGCAGCTTCCAGGGCGAACTAGCGCTCCGGGATACGCAGTATTTT
CASSFQGELALRDTQYF
>TRBV7-7|NA|TRBJ1-2|NA
TGTGCTAGCAGCTTAGGGGGCTATGGCTACACCTTC
CASSLGGYGYTF
>TRBV7-9|NA|TRBJ2-1|TRBD2
TGTGCCAGCAGCTTAGCGTGGGGTAGCGGGAGAGGTGAGCAGTTCTTC
CASSLAWGSGRGEQFF
>TRBV5-4|NA|TRBJ2-1|TRBD2
TGTGCCAGCAGCCACCGAGCGGGAGGGCCCACCAATGAGCAGTTCTTC
CASSHRAGGPTNEQFF
>TRBV28|once|TRBJ2-7|TRBD1
TGTGCCAGCAGTTTCCCCGGACAGGGTTCCTACGAGCAGTACTTC
CASSFPGQGSYEQYF
>TRBV28|NA|TRBJ2-3|TRBD1
TGTGCCAGCAACCAACAGGGGGCGCCAGATACGCAGTATTTT
CASNQQGAPDTQYF
>TRBV9|NA|TRBJ2-3|NA
TGTGCCAGCAGCGTAGCCGTGGGCACAGATACGCAGTATTTT
CASSVAVGTDTQYF
>TRBV18|NA|TRBJ1-5|NA
TGTGCCAGCTCAAGCAGCCGTCATGGCAATCAGCCCCAGCATTTT
CASSSSRHGNQPQHF
>TRBV27|NA|TRBJ2-7|TRBD2
TGTGCCAGCAGTTTCACTGTAGCGGGAGTAGACGAGCAGTACTTC
CASSFTVAGVDEQYF
>TRBV6-5|NA|TRBJ2-2|NA
TGTGCCAGCAGTTTCAGGGCGGGCGGGGAGCTGTTTTTT
CASSFRAGGELFF
>TRBV4-2|NA|TRBJ2-7|NA
TGTGCCAGCAGCCGGACCCTATCCTACGAGCAGTACTTC
CASSRTLSYEQYF